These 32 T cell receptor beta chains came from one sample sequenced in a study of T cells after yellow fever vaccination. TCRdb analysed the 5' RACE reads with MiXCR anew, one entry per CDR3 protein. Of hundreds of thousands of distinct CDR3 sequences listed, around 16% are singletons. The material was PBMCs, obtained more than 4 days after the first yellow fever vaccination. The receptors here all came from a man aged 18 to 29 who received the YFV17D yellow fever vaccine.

CDR3 DNA sequence: TGCAGTGCCGAGGGATATCAAGAGACCCAGTACTTC. This encodes CSAEGYQETQYF. V usage is TRBV20-1 and J usage is TRBJ2-5, with D maybe TRBD2 (5 bases). The V gene lost 6 bases and the J gene lost 2 bases, with 10 bases spanning the gap. CDR1 DFQATT and CDR2 SNEGSKA come from the germline V gene (reference sequence). The CDR3 runs 12 residues.

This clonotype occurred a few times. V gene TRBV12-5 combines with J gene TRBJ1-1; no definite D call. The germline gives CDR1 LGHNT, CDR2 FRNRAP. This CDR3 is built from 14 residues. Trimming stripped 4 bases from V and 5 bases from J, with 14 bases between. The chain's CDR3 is CASGYGERTTEAFF. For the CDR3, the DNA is TGTGCTAGTGGTTATGGAGAACGCACGACTGAAGCTTTCTTT.

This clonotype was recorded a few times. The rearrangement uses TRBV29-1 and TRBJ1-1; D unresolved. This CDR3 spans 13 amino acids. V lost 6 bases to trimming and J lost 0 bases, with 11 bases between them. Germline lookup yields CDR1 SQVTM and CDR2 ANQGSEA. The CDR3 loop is CSVRGRMNTEAFF. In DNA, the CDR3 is TGCAGCGTGCGCGGACGGATGAACACTGAAGCTTTCTTT.

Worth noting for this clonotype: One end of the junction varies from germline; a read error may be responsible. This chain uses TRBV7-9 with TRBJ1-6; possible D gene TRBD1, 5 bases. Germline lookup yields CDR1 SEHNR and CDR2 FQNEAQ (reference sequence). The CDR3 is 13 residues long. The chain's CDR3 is CASSLLGDSPPHF. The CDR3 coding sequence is TGTGCCAGCAGCTTGTTGGGGGATTCACCCCCCCACTTT.

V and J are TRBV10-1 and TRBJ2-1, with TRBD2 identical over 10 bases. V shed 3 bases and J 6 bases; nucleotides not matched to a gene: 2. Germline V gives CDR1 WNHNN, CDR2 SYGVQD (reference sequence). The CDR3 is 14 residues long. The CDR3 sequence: CASSESGGANEQFF. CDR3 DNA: TGCGCCAGCAGTGAAAGCGGGGGGGCCAATGAGCAGTTCTTC.

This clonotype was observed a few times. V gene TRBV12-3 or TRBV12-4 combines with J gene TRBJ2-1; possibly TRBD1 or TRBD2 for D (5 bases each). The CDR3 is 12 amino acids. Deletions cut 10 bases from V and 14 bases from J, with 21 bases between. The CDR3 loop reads CATGQGGPMKFF. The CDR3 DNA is TGTGCCACGGGGCAGGGTGGACCCATGAAGTTCTTC.

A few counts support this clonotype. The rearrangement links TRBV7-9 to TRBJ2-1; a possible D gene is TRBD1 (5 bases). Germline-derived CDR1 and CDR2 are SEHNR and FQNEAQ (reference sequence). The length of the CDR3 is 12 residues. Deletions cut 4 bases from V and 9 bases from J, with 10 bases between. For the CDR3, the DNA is TGTGCCAGCAGCTCCCAGGGCGGTGAGCAGTTCTTC. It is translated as CASSSQGGEQFF. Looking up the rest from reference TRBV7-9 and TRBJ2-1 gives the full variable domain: DTGVSQNPRHKITKRGQNVTFRCDPISEHNRLYWYRQTLGQGPEFLTYFQNEAQLEKSRLLSDRFSAERPKGSFSTLEIQRTEQGDSAMYLCASSSQGGEQFFGPGTRLTVL.

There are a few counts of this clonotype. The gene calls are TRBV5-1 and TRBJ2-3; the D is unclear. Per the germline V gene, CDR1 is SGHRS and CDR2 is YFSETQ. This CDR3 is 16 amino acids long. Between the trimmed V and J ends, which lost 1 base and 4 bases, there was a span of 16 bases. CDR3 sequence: CASSLTGITRADTQYF. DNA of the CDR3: TGCGCCAGCAGCTTGACCGGAATCACAAGGGCAGATACGCAGTATTTT.

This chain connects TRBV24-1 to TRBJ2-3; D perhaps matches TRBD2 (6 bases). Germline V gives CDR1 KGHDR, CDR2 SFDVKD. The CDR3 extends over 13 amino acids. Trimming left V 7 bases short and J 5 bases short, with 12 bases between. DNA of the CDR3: TGTGCCACCAGCGGGACTCGAAGAGATACGCAGTATTTT. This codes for CATSGTRRDTQYF.

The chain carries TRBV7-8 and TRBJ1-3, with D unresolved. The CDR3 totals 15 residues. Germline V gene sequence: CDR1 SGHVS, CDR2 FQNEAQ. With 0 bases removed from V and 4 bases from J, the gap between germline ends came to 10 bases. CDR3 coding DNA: TGTGCCAGCAGCTTAGCCACCCGTTCCGGAAACACCATATATTTT. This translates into CASSLATRSGNTIYF.

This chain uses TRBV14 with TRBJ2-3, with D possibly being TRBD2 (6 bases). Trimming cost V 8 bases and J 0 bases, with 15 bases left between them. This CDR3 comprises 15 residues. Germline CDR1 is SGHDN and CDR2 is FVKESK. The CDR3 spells CASRGSRGSTDTQYF. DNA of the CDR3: TGTGCCAGCCGAGGGTCGCGGGGAAGCACAGATACGCAGTATTTT.

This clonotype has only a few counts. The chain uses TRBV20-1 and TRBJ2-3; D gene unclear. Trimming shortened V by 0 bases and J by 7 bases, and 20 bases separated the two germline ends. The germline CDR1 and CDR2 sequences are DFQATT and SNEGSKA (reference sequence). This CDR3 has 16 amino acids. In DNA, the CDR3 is TGCAGTGCTAGAGACGAGCGCCGTGGGTTTAAATATACGCAGTATTTT. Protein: CSARDERRGFKYTQYF.

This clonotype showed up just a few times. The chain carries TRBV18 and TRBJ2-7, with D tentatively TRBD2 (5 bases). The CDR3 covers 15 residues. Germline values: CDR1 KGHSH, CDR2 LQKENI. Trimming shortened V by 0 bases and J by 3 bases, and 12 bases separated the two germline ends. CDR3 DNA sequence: TGTGCCAGCTCACCACCGTCGGGATTCGACTACGAGCAGTACTTC. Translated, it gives CASSPPSGFDYEQYF. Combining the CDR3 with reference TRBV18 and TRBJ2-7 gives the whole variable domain NAGVMQNPRHLVRRRGQEARLRCSPMKGHSHVYWYRQLPEEGLKFMVYLQKENIIDESGMPKERFSAEFPKEGPSILRIQQVVRGDSAAYFCASSPPSGFDYEQYFGPGTRLTVT.

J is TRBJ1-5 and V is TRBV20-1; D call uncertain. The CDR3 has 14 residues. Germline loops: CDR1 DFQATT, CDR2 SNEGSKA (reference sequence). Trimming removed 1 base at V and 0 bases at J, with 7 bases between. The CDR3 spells CSARVGYSNQPQHF. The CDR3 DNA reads TGCAGTGCTAGAGTTGGGTATAGCAATCAGCCCCAGCATTTT.

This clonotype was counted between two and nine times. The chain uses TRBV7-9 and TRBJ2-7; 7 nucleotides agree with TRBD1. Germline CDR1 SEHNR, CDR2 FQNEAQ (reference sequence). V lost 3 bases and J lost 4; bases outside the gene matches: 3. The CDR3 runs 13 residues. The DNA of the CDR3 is TGTGCCAGCAGCTTGAAGACAGGGTACGAGCAGTACTTC. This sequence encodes CASSLKTGYEQYF.

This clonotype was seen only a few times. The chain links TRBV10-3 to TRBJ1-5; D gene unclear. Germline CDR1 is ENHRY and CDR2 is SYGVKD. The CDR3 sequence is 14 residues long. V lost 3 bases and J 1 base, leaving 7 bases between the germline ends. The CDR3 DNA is TGTGCCATCAGTGACGGTAGGAGCAATCAGCCCCAGCATTTT. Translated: CAISDGRSNQPQHF.

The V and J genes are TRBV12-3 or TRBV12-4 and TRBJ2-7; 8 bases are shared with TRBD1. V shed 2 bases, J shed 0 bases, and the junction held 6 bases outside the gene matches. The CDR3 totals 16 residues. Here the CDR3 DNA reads TGTGCCAGCAGTTTATGGGGACAGGAGAACTCCTACGAGCAGTACTTC. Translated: CASSLWGQENSYEQYF.

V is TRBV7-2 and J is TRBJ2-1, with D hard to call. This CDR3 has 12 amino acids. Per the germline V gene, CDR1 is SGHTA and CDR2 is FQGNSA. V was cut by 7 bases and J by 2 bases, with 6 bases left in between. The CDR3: CASIGPYNEQFF. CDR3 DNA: TGTGCCAGCATCGGACCCTACAATGAGCAGTTCTTC.

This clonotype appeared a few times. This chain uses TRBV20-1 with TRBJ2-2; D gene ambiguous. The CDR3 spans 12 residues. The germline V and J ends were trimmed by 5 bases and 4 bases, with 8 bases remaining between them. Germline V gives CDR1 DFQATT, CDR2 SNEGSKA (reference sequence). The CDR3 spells CSALDFTGELFF. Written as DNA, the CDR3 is TGCAGTGCTCTCGATTTCACCGGGGAGCTGTTTTTT.

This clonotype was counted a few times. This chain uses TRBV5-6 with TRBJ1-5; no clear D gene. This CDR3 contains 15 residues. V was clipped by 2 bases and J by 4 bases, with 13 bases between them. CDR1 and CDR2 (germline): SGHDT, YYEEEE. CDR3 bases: TGTGCCAGCAGCTTTGGCGCAGGATTTAATCAGCCCCAGCATTTT. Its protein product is CASSFGAGFNQPQHF.

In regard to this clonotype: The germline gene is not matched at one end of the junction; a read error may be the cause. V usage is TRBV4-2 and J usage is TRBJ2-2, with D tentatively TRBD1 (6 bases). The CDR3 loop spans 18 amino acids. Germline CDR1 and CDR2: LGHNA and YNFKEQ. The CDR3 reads CDSSQTPGTHMNTGELFF. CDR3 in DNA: TGTGACAGCAGCCAAACCCCCGGGACACACATGAACACCGGGGAGCTGTTTTTT.

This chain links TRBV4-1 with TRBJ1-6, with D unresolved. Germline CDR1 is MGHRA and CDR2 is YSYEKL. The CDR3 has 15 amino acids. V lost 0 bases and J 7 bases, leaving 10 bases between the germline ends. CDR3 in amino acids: CASSQDTRLNSPLHF. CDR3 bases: TGCGCCAGCAGCCAAGATACCCGGCTAAATTCACCCCTCCACTTT.

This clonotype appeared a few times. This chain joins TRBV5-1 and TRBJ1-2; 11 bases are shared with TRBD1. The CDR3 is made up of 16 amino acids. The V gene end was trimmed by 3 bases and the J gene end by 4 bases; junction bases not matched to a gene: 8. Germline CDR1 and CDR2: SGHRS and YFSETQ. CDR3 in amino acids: CASSYLPGQGGYGYTF. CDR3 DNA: TGCGCCAGCAGCTACCTGCCGGGACAGGGGGGCTATGGCTACACCTTC.

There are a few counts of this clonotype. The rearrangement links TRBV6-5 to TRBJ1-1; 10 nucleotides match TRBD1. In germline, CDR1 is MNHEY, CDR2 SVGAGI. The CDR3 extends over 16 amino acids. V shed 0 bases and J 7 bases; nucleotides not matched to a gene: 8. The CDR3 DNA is TGTGCCAGCAGTTACTCCCCCGACAGGGGGCTGGGTGAAGCTTTCTTT. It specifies CASSYSPDRGLGEAFF.

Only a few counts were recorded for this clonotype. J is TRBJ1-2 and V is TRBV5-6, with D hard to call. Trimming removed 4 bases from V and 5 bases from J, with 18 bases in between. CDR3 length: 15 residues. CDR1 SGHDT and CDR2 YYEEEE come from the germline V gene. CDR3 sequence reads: CASSRREGMRYGYTF. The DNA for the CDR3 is TGTGCCAGCAGCCGCCGCGAGGGAATGCGGTATGGCTACACCTTC.

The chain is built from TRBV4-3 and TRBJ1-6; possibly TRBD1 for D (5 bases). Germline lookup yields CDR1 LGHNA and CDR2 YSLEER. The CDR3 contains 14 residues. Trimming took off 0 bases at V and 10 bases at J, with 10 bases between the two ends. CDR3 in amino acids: CASSQDQGWSPLHF. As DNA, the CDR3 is TGCGCCAGCAGCCAAGATCAGGGATGGTCACCCCTCCACTTT.

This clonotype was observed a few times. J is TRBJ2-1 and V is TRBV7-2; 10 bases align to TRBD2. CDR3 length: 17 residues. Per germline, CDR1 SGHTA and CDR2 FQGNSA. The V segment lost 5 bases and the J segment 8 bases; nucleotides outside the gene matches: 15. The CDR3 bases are TGTGCCAGCAGCCCACTAGCGGGAAGTTCCCCGGTCTATGAGCAGTTCTTC. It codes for CASSPLAGSSPVYEQFF.

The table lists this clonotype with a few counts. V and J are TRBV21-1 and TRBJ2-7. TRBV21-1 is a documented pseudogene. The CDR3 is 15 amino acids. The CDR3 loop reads CASSKVKKILYEQYV. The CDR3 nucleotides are TGTGCCAGCAGCAAAGTAAAAAAGATCCTCTACGAGCAGTACGTC.

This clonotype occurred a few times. CDR3 nucleotides: TGTGCCAGCAGCTTTACACCCACGGGCACAGATACGCAGTATTTT. Protein: CASSFTPTGTDTQYF. The rearrangement joins TRBV5-4 to TRBJ2-3; no clear D gene. The CDR3 is made up of 15 amino acids. V lost 2 bases and J lost 1, with 11 bases in between. The germline CDR1 and CDR2 sequences are SGHNT and YYREEE (reference sequence).

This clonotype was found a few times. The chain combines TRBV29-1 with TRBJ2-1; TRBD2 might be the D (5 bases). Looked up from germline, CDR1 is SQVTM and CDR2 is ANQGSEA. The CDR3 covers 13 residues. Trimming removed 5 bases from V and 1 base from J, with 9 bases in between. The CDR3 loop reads CSVYRGSYNEQFF. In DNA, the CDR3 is TGCAGCGTTTACCGGGGTTCCTACAATGAGCAGTTCTTC.

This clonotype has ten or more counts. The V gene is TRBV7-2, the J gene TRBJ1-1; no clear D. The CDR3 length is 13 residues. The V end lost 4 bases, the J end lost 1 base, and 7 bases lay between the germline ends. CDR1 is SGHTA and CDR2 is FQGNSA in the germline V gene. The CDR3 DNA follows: TGTGCCAGCAGCTCATATGGGAACACTGAAGCTTTCTTT. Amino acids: CASSSYGNTEAFF.

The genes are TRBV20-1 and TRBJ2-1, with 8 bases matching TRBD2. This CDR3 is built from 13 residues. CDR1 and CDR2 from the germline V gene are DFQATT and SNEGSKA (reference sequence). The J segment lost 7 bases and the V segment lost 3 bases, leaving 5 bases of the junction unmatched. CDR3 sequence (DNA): TGCAGTGCTAGCGGGGGGGGGAGGAATGAGCAGTTCTTC. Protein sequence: CSASGGGRNEQFF.